A single sample is the source of the 18 T cell receptor beta chains below, sequenced in a study of T cell responses to AZD1222 COVID-19 vaccine. Libraries were prepared by immunoSEQ multiplex PCR; TCRdb keeps only in-frame clonotypes and omits some of them. The profile shows more than 95,000 clones, approximately 90% of them singletons. The source material was peripheral blood, sampled 28 days after the second AZD1222 dose. Receptors were obtained from an adult who received the AZD1222 COVID-19 vaccine.

The rearrangement links TRBV27 to TRBJ1-2; 9 bases agree with TRBD1. V trimming: 6 bases; J trimming: 6 bases; junction bases outside the gene matches: 5. CDR3 length: 13 amino acids. Germline assignment: CDR1 MNHEY and CDR2 SMNVEV (reference sequence). The CDR3 DNA reads as TGTGCCAGCAGATTTAGGACAGGGGATGGCTACACCTTC. Translated, it gives CASRFRTGDGYTF.

This chain joins TRBV28 and TRBJ1-3; D possibly corresponds to TRBD1 (5 bases). Trimming stripped 3 bases from V and 0 bases from J, with 12 bases between. Germline lookup yields CDR1 MDHEN and CDR2 SYDVKM. CDR3 length equals 16 residues. The CDR3 protein is CASSFGAESSGNTIYF. The CDR3 DNA follows: TGTGCCAGCAGTTTTGGGGCGGAGAGCTCTGGAAACACCATATATTTT.

The chain uses TRBV12-3 or TRBV12-4 and TRBJ1-2, with D possibly TRBD1 on 5 matching bases. With 3 bases removed from V and 8 bases from J, the gap between germline ends came to 13 bases. This CDR3 is 13 amino acids long. The DNA of the CDR3 is TGTGCCAGCAGTTTTTCGGCAGGGAACGGCTACACCTTC. Protein product: CASSFSAGNGYTF.

The gene calls are TRBV19 and TRBJ2-1, with 12 bases aligning to TRBD2. The length of the CDR3 is 17 residues. Germline V gene lookup returns CDR1 LNHDA and CDR2 SQIVND (reference sequence). The V and J ends lost 4 bases and 4 bases, in that order; junction bases with no gene match: 8. The CDR3 is CASSNLLAGGGYNEQFF. CDR3 bases: TGTGCCAGTAGTAATCTACTAGCGGGAGGAGGGTACAATGAGCAGTTCTTC.

This rearrangement joins TRBV30 to TRBJ1-5; D perhaps matches TRBD1 (5 bases). Trimming stripped 0 bases from V and 5 bases from J, with 14 bases between. CDR1 and CDR2 from the germline V gene are GTSNPN and SVGIG (reference sequence). The CDR3 spans 15 residues. The DNA of the CDR3 is TGTGCCTGGAGTGTACGGGACGGAATATATCAGCCCCAGCATTTT. It encodes CAWSVRDGIYQPQHF.

The genes are TRBV11-2 and TRBJ2-5; possibly TRBD2 for D (6 bases). The V gene lost 5 bases and the J gene lost 0 bases, with 10 bases spanning the gap. From germline, CDR1 is SGHAT and CDR2 FQNNGV. The CDR3 has 14 residues. CDR3: CASSPGLNQETQYF. The DNA for the CDR3 is TGTGCCAGCAGCCCAGGACTAAACCAAGAGACCCAGTACTTC.

The chain carries TRBV7-7 and TRBJ2-5; D is possibly TRBD2 (6 bases). The CDR3 has 16 amino acids. Germline CDR1 and CDR2: SSHAT and FNYEAQ (reference sequence). V lost 1 base to trimming and J lost 2 bases, with 14 bases between them. The CDR3 DNA sequence: TGTGCCAGCAGCTTAGGGCGGGGCCCTTTACAAGAGACCCAGTACTTC. Protein: CASSLGRGPLQETQYF. Drawing the rest from reference TRBV7-7 and TRBJ2-5, the complete variable domain is GAGVSQSPRYKVTKRGQDVTLRCDPISSHATLYWYQQALGQGPEFLTYFNYEAQPDKSGLPSDRFSAERPEGSISTLTIQRTEQRDSAMYRCASSLGRGPLQETQYFGPGTRLLVL.

V and J are TRBV5-1 and TRBJ1-1; D is unresolved. The CDR3 is made up of 12 amino acids. Trimming shortened V by 0 bases and J by 4 bases, and 4 bases separated the two germline ends. Looked up from germline, CDR1 is SGHRS and CDR2 is YFSETQ. In DNA, the CDR3 is TGCGCCAGCAGCTTGGACTCCACTGAAGCTTTCTTT. Amino acids: CASSLDSTEAFF.

The rearrangement uses TRBV20-1 and TRBJ2-3; 7 nucleotides match TRBD2. The CDR3 runs to 15 residues. CDR1 is DFQATT, CDR2 SNEGSKA, per germline (reference sequence). V was pared by 3 bases and J by 0 bases, with 6 bases of the junction left unmatched. In DNA form, the CDR3 reads TGCAGTGCTAGTTCTTCCGGGGGGAGCACAGATACGCAGTATTTT. It codes for CSASSSGGSTDTQYF.

This clone was detected only once. The genes are TRBV4-3 and TRBJ2-1, with TRBD2 matching over 14 bases. Per germline, CDR1 LGHNA and CDR2 YSLEER. The V and J ends lost 0 bases and 0 bases, in that order; junction bases with no gene match: 13. The CDR3 covers 22 residues. In nucleotides, the CDR3 is TGCGCCAGCAGCCAAGATTCACTTACAGGACTAGCGGGAGGAAGCTCCTACAATGAGCAGTTCTTC. It encodes CASSQDSLTGLAGGSSYNEQFF.

The chain employs TRBV4-1 and TRBJ1-2; D is ambiguous. Germline CDR1 and CDR2: MGHRA and YSYEKL. Deletions cut 5 bases from V and 2 bases from J, with 9 bases between. The CDR3 consists of 13 residues. The CDR3, as DNA: TGCGCCAGCAGCTTCGACCGGAACTATGGCTACACCTTC. Translation: CASSFDRNYGYTF.

V usage is TRBV19 and J usage is TRBJ1-2, with 7 bases matching TRBD1. The V and J ends lost 7 bases and 7 bases, in that order; junction bases with no gene match: 24. The V gene's germline CDR1 is LNHDA and CDR2 SQIVND (reference sequence). The CDR3 runs 18 residues. CDR3 in DNA: TGTGCCAGTATTCCCCCGCCGGGACAGAGGATTCACTTGGCTGGCTACACCTTC. Translating it yields CASIPPPGQRIHLAGYTF.

The V and J genes are TRBV28 and TRBJ1-2; a weak D match, TRBD1 (6 bases). The CDR3 has 14 amino acids. Germline CDR1 MDHEN, CDR2 SYDVKM. With 6 bases removed from V and 4 bases from J, the gap between germline ends came to 15 bases. The CDR3 sequence is CASRNWGPRYGYTF. The CDR3 nucleotides read TGTGCCAGCAGAAATTGGGGGCCTCGCTATGGCTACACCTTC.

This chain uses TRBV5-6 with TRBJ2-7, with 12 nucleotides matching TRBD2. The CDR3 loop spans 15 amino acids. Germline values: CDR1 SGHDT, CDR2 YYEEEE. V shed 2 bases and J 2 bases; nucleotides not matched to a gene: 2. This chain's CDR3 is CASSLGLAGTYEQYF. The CDR3 DNA reads TGTGCCAGCAGCTTAGGACTAGCGGGGACCTACGAGCAGTACTTC.

The chain links TRBV2 to TRBJ2-6, with D hard to call. The germline V and J ends were trimmed by 9 bases and 3 bases, with 12 bases remaining between them. Germline CDR1 is SNHLY and CDR2 is FYNNEI. The CDR3 length is 14 residues. The CDR3 bases are TGTGCCAGTTTCAAAGATATTGGGGCCAACGTCCTGACTTTC. The encoded protein is CASFKDIGANVLTF.

This clone appeared a few times. The chain links TRBV3-1 (or the pseudogene TRBV3-2) to TRBJ1-4; D gene uncertain. The CDR3 loop spans 16 amino acids. The germline V gene has CDR1 LGHDT and CDR2 YNNKEL (reference sequence). Trimming stripped 0 bases from V and 5 bases from J, with 13 bases between. The CDR3 nucleotides read TGTGCCAGCAGCCAAGATCCGAGGCCCACCAATGAAAAACTGTTTTTT. Translation: CASSQDPRPTNEKLFF.

V gene TRBV6-2 or TRBV6-3 combines with J gene TRBJ2-5; TRBD1 or TRBD2 may be the D gene (5 bases each). CDR1 is MNHEY and CDR2 is SVGEGT in the germline V gene. The CDR3 extends over 14 amino acids. V dropped 2 bases and J dropped 7 bases, with 14 bases sitting between them. The CDR3 sequence is CASSYPDSAGTQYF. CDR3 nucleotide sequence: TGTGCCAGCAGTTACCCTGACAGCGCGGGGACCCAGTACTTC.

This clone was found once. This chain connects TRBV7-3 to TRBJ2-7; D remains ambiguous. The CDR3 sequence is 15 residues long. Germline V lookup: CDR1 SGHTA, CDR2 FQGTGA. V shed 3 bases and J shed 1 base, with 13 bases lying between them. The CDR3 reads CASSFRPHPSYEQYF. CDR3 DNA sequence: TGTGCCAGCAGCTTTCGGCCGCACCCTTCCTACGAGCAGTACTTC.